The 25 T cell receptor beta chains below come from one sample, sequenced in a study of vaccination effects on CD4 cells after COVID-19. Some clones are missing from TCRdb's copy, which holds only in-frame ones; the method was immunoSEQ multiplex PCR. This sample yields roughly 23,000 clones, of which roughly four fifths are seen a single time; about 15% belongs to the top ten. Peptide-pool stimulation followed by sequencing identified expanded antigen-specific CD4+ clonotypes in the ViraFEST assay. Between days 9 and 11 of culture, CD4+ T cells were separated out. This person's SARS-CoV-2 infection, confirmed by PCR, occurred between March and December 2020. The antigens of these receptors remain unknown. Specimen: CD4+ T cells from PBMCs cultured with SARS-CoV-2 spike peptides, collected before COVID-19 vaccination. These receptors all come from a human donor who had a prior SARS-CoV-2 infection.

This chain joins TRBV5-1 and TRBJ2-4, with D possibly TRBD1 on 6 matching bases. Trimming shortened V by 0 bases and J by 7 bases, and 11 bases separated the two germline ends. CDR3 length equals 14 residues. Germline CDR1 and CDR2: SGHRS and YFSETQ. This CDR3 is CASSLGQELNIQYF. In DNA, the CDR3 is TGCGCCAGCAGCTTGGGACAGGAGTTGAACATTCAGTACTTC.

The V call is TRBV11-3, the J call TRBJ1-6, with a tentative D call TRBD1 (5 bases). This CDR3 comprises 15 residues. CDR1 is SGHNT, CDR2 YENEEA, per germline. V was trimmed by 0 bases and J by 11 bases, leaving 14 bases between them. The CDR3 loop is CASSLDRQGGAPLHF. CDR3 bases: TGTGCCAGCAGCTTAGATCGGCAGGGTGGGGCACCCCTCCACTTT. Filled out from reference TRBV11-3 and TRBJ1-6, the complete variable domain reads EAGVVQSPRYKIIEKKQPVAFWCNPISGHNTLYWYLQNLGQGPELLIRYENEEAVDDSQLPKDRFSAERLKGVDSTLKIQPAELGDSAVYLCASSLDRQGGAPLHFGNGTRLTVT.

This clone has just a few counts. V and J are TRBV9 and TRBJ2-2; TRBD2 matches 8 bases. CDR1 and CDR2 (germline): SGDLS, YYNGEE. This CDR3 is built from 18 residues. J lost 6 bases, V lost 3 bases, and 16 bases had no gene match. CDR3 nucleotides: TGTGCCAGCAGCGCCGAGGGCGGGGGGCAGTCTTGGGCCGGGGAGCTGTTTTTT. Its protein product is CASSAEGGGQSWAGELFF.

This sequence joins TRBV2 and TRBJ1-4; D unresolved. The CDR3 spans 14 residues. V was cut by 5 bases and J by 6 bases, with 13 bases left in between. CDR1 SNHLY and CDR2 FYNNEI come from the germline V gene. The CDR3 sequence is CASSLVLRDEKLFF. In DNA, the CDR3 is TGTGCCAGCAGTTTGGTCCTGAGAGATGAAAAACTGTTTTTT.

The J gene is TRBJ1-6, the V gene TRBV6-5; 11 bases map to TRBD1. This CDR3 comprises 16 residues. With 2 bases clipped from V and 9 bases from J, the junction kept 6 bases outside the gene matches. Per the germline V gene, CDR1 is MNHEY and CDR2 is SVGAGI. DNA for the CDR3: TGTGCCAGCAGTTACGACAAAGGGACAGGGGGTTCACCCCTCCACTTT. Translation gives CASSYDKGTGGSPLHF.

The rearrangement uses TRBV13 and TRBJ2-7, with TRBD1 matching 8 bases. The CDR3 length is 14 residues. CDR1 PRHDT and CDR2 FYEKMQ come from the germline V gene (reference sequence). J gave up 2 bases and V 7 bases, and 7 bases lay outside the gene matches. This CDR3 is CASTLTGETYEQYF. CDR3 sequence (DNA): TGTGCCAGCACCCTGACAGGGGAAACCTACGAGCAGTACTTC.

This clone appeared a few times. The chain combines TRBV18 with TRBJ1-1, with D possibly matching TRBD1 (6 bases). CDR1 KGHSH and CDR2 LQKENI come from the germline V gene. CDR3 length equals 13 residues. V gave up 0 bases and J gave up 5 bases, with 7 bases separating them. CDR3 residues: CASSPPGGTEAFF. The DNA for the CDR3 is TGTGCCAGCTCACCACCAGGGGGTACTGAAGCTTTCTTT. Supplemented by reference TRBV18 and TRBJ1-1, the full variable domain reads NAGVMQNPRHLVRRRGQEARLRCSPMKGHSHVYWYRQLPEEGLKFMVYLQKENIIDESGMPKERFSAEFPKEGPSILRIQQVVRGDSAAYFCASSPPGGTEAFFGQGTRLTVV.

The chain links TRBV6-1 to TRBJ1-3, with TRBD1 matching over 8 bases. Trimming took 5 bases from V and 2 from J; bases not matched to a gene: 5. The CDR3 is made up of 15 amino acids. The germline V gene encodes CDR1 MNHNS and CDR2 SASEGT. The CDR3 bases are TGTGCCAGCAGTTCGACGACAGGGGCTGGAAACACCATATATTTT. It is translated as CASSSTTGAGNTIYF.

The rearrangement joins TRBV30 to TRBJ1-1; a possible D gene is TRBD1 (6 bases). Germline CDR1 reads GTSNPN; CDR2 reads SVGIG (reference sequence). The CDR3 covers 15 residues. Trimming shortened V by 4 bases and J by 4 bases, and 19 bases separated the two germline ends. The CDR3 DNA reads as TGTGCCTGGAAGAGGGGGGCGAGGGGAGGCACTGAAGCTTTCTTT. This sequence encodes CAWKRGARGGTEAFF.

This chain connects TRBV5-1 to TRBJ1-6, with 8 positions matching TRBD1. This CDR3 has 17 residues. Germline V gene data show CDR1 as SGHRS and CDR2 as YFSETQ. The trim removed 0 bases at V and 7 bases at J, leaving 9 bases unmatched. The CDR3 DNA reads TGCGCCAGCAGCTTGGGCCCAACACAGGGGGGAAATTCACCCCTCCACTTT. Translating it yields CASSLGPTQGGNSPLHF.

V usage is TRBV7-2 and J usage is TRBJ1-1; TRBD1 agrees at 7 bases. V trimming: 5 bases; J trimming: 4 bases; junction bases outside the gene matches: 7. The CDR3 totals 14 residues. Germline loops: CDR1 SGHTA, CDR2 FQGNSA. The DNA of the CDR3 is TGTGCCAGCAGCCGGACAGGTGACTTCACTGAAGCTTTCTTT. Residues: CASSRTGDFTEAFF.

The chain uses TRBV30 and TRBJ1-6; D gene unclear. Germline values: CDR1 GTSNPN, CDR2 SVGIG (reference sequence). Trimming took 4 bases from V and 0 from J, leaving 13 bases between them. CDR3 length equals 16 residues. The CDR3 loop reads CAWNGRPSSYNSPLHF. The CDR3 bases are TGTGCCTGGAATGGCAGACCCAGCTCCTATAATTCACCCCTCCACTTT.

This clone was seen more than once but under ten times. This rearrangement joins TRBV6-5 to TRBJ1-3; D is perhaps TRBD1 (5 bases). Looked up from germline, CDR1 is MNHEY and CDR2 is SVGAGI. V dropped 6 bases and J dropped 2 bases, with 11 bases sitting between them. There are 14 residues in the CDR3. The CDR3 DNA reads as TGTGCCAGCAGCGGGTACAGGACTGGAAACACCATATATTTT. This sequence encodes CASSGYRTGNTIYF.

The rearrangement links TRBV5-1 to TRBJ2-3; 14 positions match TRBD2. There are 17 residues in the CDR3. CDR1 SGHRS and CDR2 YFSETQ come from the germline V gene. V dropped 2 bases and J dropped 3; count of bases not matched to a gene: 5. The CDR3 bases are TGCGCCAGCAGCTTAGGGACTAGCGGGGGCGGGACAGATACGCAGTATTTT. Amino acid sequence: CASSLGTSGGGTDTQYF. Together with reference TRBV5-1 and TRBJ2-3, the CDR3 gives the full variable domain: KAGVTQTPRYLIKTRGQQVTLSCSPISGHRSVSWYQQTPGQGLQFLFEYFSETQRNKGNFPGRFSGRQFSNSRSEMNVSTLELGDSALYLCASSLGTSGGGTDTQYFGPGTRLTVL.

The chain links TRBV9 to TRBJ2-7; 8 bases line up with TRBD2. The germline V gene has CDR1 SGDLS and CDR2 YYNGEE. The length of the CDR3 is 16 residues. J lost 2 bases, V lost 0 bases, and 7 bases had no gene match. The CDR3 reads CASSVASGQDTYEQYF. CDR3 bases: TGTGCCAGCAGCGTAGCTAGCGGGCAGGATACCTACGAGCAGTACTTC. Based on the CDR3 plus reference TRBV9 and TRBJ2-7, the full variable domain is DSGVTQTPKHLITATGQRVTLRCSPRSGDLSVYWYQQSLDQGLQFLIQYYNGEERAKGNILERFSAQQFPDLHSELNLSSLELGDSALYFCASSVASGQDTYEQYFGPGTRLTVT.

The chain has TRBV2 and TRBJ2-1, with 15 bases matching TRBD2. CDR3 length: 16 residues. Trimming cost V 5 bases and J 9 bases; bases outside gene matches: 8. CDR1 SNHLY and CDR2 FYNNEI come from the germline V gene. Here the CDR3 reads CASSLLGLAGGTEQFF. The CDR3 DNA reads TGTGCCAGCAGTCTGTTAGGACTAGCGGGGGGGACTGAGCAGTTCTTC.

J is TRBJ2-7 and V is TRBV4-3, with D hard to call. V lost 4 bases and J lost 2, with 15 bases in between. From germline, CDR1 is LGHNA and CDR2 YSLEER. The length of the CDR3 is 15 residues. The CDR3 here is CASSPRPGVPYEQYF. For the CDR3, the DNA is TGCGCCAGCAGCCCCCGGCCAGGAGTGCCCTACGAGCAGTACTTC.

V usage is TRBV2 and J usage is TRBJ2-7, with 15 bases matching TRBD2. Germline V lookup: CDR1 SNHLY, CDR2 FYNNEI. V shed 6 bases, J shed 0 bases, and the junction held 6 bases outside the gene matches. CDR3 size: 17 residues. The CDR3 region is CASRLGLAGGSSYEQYF. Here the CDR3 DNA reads TGTGCCAGCAGGCTCGGACTAGCGGGGGGGAGCTCCTACGAGCAGTACTTC.

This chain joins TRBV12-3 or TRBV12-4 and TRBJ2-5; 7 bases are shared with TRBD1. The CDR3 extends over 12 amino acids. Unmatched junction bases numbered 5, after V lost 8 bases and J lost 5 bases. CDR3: CASSGQVETQYF. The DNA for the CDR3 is TGTGCCAGCTCCGGACAGGTGGAGACCCAGTACTTC.

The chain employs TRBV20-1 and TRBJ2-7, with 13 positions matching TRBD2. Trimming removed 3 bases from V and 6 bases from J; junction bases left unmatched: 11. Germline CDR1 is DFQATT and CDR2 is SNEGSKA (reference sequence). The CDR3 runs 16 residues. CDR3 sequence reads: CSASRRRTSGSGEQYF. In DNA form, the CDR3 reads TGCAGTGCTAGTCGCCGTAGGACTAGCGGGAGTGGCGAGCAGTACTTC.

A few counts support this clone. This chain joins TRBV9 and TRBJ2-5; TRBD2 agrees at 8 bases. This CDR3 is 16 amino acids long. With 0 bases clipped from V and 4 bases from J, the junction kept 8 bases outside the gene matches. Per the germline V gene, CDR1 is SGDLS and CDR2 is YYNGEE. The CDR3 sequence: CASSVADGGAAETQYF. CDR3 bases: TGTGCCAGCAGCGTAGCTGACGGGGGGGCCGCAGAGACCCAGTACTTC.

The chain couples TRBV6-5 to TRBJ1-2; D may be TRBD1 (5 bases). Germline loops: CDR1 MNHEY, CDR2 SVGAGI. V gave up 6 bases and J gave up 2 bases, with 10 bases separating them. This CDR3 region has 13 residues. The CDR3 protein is CASRATVNYGYTF. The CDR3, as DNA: TGTGCCAGCAGGGCGACAGTAAACTATGGCTACACCTTC.

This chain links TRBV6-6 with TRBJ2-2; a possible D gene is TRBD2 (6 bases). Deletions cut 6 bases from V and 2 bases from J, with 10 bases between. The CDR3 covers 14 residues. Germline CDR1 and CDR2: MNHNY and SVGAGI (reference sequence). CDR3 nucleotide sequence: TGTGCCAGCAGAAAGGACTACAACACCGGGGAGCTGTTTTTT. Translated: CASRKDYNTGELFF.

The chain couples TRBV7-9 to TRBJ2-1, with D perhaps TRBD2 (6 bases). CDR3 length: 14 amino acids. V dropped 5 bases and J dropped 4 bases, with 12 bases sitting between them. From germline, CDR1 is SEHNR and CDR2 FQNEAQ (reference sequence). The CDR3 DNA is TGTGCCAGCAGCGCCCCGGGACTTTACAATGAGCAGTTCTTC. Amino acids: CASSAPGLYNEQFF.

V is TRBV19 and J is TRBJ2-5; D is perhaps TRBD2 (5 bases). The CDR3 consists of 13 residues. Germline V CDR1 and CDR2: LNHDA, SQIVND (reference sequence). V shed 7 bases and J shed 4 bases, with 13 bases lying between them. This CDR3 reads CASTLAGSETQYF. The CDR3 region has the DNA TGTGCCAGTACCCTGGCGGGTTCAGAGACCCAGTACTTC.